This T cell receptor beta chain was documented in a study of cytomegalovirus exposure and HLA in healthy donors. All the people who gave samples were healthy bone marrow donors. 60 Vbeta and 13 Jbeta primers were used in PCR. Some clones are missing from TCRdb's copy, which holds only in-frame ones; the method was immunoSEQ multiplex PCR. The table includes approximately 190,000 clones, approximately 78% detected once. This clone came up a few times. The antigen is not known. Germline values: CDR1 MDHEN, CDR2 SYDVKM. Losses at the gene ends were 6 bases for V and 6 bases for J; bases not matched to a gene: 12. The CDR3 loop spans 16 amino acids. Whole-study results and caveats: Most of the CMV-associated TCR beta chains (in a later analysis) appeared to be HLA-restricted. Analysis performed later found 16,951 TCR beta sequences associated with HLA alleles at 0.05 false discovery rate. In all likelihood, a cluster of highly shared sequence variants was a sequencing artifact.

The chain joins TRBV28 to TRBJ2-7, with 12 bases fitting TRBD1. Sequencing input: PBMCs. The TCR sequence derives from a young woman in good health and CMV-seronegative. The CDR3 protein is CASRVTSGQGAGEQYF. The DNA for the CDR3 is TGTGCCAGCAGAGTTACCTCGGGACAGGGGGCGGGCGAGCAGTACTTC.